This entry lists 4 T cell receptor beta chains sequenced from one sample in a study of T cell responses to AZD1222 COVID-19 vaccine. This table comes from immunoSEQ multiplex PCR, and its TCRdb copy is limited to in-frame clones, with some not included. The sample contains about 97,000 clones, 75% to 90% of which appear only once. The sequencing here drew on peripheral blood, taken on day 0 of AZD1222 vaccination. These receptors were collected from an adult in good health.

The genes are TRBV18 and TRBJ2-2; 8 nucleotides agree with TRBD1. The trim removed 2 bases at V and 4 bases at J, leaving 12 bases unmatched. The length of the CDR3 is 18 residues. The germline CDR1 and CDR2 sequences are KGHSH and LQKENI. The CDR3 here is CASSPGTAAGGTTGELFF. CDR3 DNA: TGTGCCAGCTCACCAGGCACAGCGGCAGGGGGCACCACCGGGGAGCTGTTTTTT.

The rearrangement joins TRBV18 to TRBJ1-3, with 9 bases lining up with TRBD1. The CDR3 covers 16 residues. Trimming took 3 bases from V and 0 from J; bases not matched to a gene: 3. Per germline, CDR1 KGHSH and CDR2 LQKENI. The CDR3 spells CASSPWTGVSGNTIYF. DNA of the CDR3: TGTGCCAGCTCACCGTGGACAGGGGTCTCTGGAAACACCATATATTTT.

The chain joins TRBV5-4 to TRBJ2-7, with TRBD1 identical over 7 bases. V lost 4 bases to trimming and J lost 0 bases; unmatched junction nucleotides: 7. This CDR3 is 15 amino acids long. Germline V gene sequence: CDR1 SGHNT, CDR2 YYREEE (reference sequence). In DNA, the CDR3 is TGTGCCAGCAGCCCCGGGACAGTGAGCTCCTACGAGCAGTACTTC. It is translated as CASSPGTVSSYEQYF.

The chain uses TRBV11-2 and TRBJ2-1, with 9 bases fitting TRBD2. This CDR3 has 14 amino acids. The V gene end was trimmed by 3 bases and the J gene end by 6 bases; junction bases not matched to a gene: 3. CDR1 and CDR2 from the germline V gene are SGHAT and FQNNGV. The CDR3 DNA is TGTGCCAGCAGCTTGGGACTAGCTCCCAATGAGCAGTTCTTC. Protein: CASSLGLAPNEQFF.